This T cell receptor (beta chain) came from a study of blood T cell repertoires in COVID-19. As for the study in general: Some COVID-19 samples were acute and others convalescent; all came from the United States, Italy and Spain. Sources were T cells, B-cell-depleted T cells, or PBMCs; the material itself was cDNA or gDNA.

Germline CDR1 reads SQVTM; CDR2 reads ANQGSEA. This CDR3 comprises 14 residues. The V and J ends lost 4 bases and 8 bases, in that order; junction bases with no gene match: 5. As handled by the study authors: Using reference gene primer amplification, nucleated cell counts were estimated. Using immunoSEQ multiplex PCR, the repertoire was profiled, and TCRdb retains in-frame clones only, with some absent. V and J calls and clone size are given by that table; D and trimming were obtained from the DNA. The data hold 90,000 to 120,000 clones, with around 83% observed a single time. Sequencing was carried out using peripheral blood. The chain uses TRBV29-1 and TRBJ2-1; 13 nucleotides match TRBD2. The TCR originated in a human donor in a cohort sampled during active COVID-19. The CDR3 nucleotides are TGCAGCGTTGCACTAGCGGGAGGGTCTCATGAGCAGTTCTTC. Its protein product is CSVALAGGSHEQFF.